The rows below give T cell receptor beta chains drawn from one sample of a study of beta chain features in type 1 diabetes. Generated by immunoSEQ multiplex PCR, the TCRdb table keeps only in-frame clones and is missing some. Here the sample spans 300,000 to 400,000 clones, 9.3% being singletons. The sequenced sample consisted of central memory CD4+ T cells from blood. Source of these receptors: a man between 25 and 39 years old with type 1 diabetes. CDR3s include the opening cysteine and the closing phenylalanine or tryptophan. Fields, in order: D gene, V gene, J gene, clone size, CDR3 DNA, CDR3 protein. A D gene is named only where the DNA matches it firmly. Clone size is given for some rows only: seen once, a few or many times, or a class if the clone is expanded.

D: -; V: TRBV29-1; J: TRBJ1-1; size: few; DNA: TGCAGCGGATCCCCTCCGACTATAAACACTGAAGCTTTCTTT; CDR3: CSGSPPTINTEAFF
D: TRBD2; V: TRBV9; J: TRBJ2-5; size: few; DNA: TGTGCCAGCAGCGTAGGAGTTAGCGGGGAAGAGACCCAGTACTTC; CDR3: CASSVGVSGEETQYF
D: TRBD1; V: TRBV5-1; J: TRBJ1-1; size: few; DNA: TGCGCCAGCAGGCCTGACTGGACAGGCGCGACGAACACTGAAGCTTTCTTT; CDR3: CASRPDWTGATNTEAFF
D: -; V: TRBV19; J: TRBJ1-2; size: -; DNA: TGTGCCAGTAGTATAACTTGGGGAAATGGCTACACCTTC; CDR3: CASSITWGNGYTF
D: TRBD1; V: TRBV19; J: TRBJ1-1; size: -; DNA: TGTGCCAGTAGCTGGGACAGGAACACTGAAGCTTTCTTT; CDR3: CASSWDRNTEAFF
D: -; V: TRBV5-1; J: TRBJ2-3; size: -; DNA: TGCGCCAGCAGCTTGGAACGGAGCACAGATACGCAGTATTTT; CDR3: CASSLERSTDTQYF
D: TRBD1; V: TRBV5-1; J: TRBJ2-7; size: -; DNA: TGCGCCAGCAGCCTGCAATTCGACAGGGCCTACGAGCAGTACTTC; CDR3: CASSLQFDRAYEQYF
D: -; V: TRBV29-1; J: TRBJ2-1; size: few; DNA: TGCAGCGCCCGGGACCGGGTCTTCGAGCAGTTCTTC; CDR3: CSARDRVFEQFF
D: -; V: TRBV18; J: TRBJ2-1; size: -; DNA: TGTGCCAGCTCACCAGAAGGGGGGTCCTACAATGAGCAGTTCTTC; CDR3: CASSPEGGSYNEQFF
D: TRBD1; V: TRBV29-1; J: TRBJ2-1; size: -; DNA: TGCAGCGTGCCTGGGGTGACAGGGAGCTCCTACAATGAGCAGTTCTTC; CDR3: CSVPGVTGSSYNEQFF
D: -; V: TRBV15; J: TRBJ2-5; size: -; DNA: TGTGCCACCAGCAGAGGGGGGAATTCCCAAGAGACCCAGTACTTC; CDR3: CATSRGGNSQETQYF
D: -; V: TRBV21-1; J: TRBJ1-4; size: -; DNA: TGTGCCAGCGATGTCAGGGTTGAAAAACTGTTTTTT; CDR3: CASDVRVEKLFF
D: TRBD1; V: TRBV27; J: TRBJ1-2; size: -; DNA: TGTGCCAGCAGTCCGCGCCGACAGGGAGACTATGGCTACACCTTC; CDR3: CASSPRRQGDYGYTF
D: TRBD1; V: TRBV7-2; J: TRBJ1-2; size: -; DNA: TGTGCCAGCAGCTTTGACAGGGCAAACTATGGCTACACCTTC; CDR3: CASSFDRANYGYTF
D: -; V: TRBV7-6; J: TRBJ2-1; size: -; DNA: TGTGCCAGCAGCTTATTTCCGCAAGGCGAGAGCTCCTACAATGAGCAGTTCTTC; CDR3: CASSLFPQGESSYNEQFF
D: -; V: TRBV4-3; J: TRBJ1-2; size: few; DNA: TGCGCCAGCAGCCAAGGCGAGGGCTACTATGGCTACACCTTC; CDR3: CASSQGEGYYGYTF
D: -; V: TRBV6-5; J: TRBJ1-2; size: -; DNA: TGTGCCAGCAGCCCTAACACCAACTATGGCTACACCTTC; CDR3: CASSPNTNYGYTF
D: -; V: TRBV5-6; J: TRBJ2-3; size: few; DNA: TGTGCCGTAGGAAACCGGGACTTAGCGTCCGATACGCAGTATTTT; CDR3: CAVGNRDLASDTQYF
D: TRBD1; V: TRBV29-1; J: TRBJ1-1; size: few; DNA: TGCAGCGCTGGACAGGGGGCGTTCCGGAACACTGAAGCTTTCTTT; CDR3: CSAGQGAFRNTEAFF
D: TRBD2; V: TRBV5-4; J: TRBJ2-5; size: -; DNA: TGTGCCAGCAGCTTGGGGACTAGCGGGGGTTTACCAGTGGCCCAGTACTTC; CDR3: CASSLGTSGGLPVAQYF
D: TRBD1; V: TRBV9; J: TRBJ1-4; size: -; DNA: TGTGCCAGCAGCGTAGATCCAGGGGGGAATGAAAAACTGTTTTTT; CDR3: CASSVDPGGNEKLFF
D: -; V: TRBV5-1; J: TRBJ1-1; size: few; DNA: TGCGCCAGCAACGACGGTACCCCGGGTACTGAAGCTTTCTTT; CDR3: CASNDGTPGTEAFF
D: TRBD1; V: TRBV4-2; J: TRBJ1-6; size: -; DNA: TGTGCCAGCAGCCACGGGACAGGGGGAGTGGTTCGCTCACCCCTCCACTTT; CDR3: CASSHGTGGVVRSPLHF
D: TRBD1; V: TRBV5-6; J: TRBJ2-5; size: -; DNA: TGTGCCAGCAGCTTTCGACAGGGCCAGGAGACCCAGTACTTC; CDR3: CASSFRQGQETQYF
D: -; V: TRBV6-1; J: TRBJ1-1; size: few; DNA: TGTGCCAGCAGTGCCCCGGGCGGGGGCATGAACACTGAAGCTTTCTTT; CDR3: CASSAPGGGMNTEAFF
D: -; V: TRBV9; J: TRBJ2-6; size: -; DNA: TGTGCCAGCAGCCCAGGGGACCTACGCTCTGGGGCCAACGTCCTGACTTTC; CDR3: CASSPGDLRSGANVLTF
D: TRBD2; V: TRBV4-3; J: TRBJ2-1; size: -; DNA: TGCGCCAGCAGCCATAGCGGGGGCAATGAGCAGTTCTTC; CDR3: CASSHSGGNEQFF
D: TRBD2; V: TRBV28; J: TRBJ2-1; size: few; DNA: TGTGCCAGCAGTGGGCACGGGACTAGCGGTTCGGATGAGCAGTTCTTC; CDR3: CASSGHGTSGSDEQFF